Listed here is a single T cell receptor beta chain. The antigen is not known. After removal of 5 bases from V and 5 bases from J, the junction contained 2 bases not matched to a gene. The germline V gene encodes CDR1 MNHNS and CDR2 SASEGT. This CDR3 is 13 amino acids long. The sample is drawn from a study of cytomegalovirus exposure and HLA in healthy donors. Whole-study context: The Caucasian-associated ancestry cluster contained about four fifths of the approximately 400 genotyped donors. Whole-study results and caveats: Using a false discovery rate of 0.05, a later analysis showed that 16,000 or so TCR beta sequences were associated with HLA alleles. Earlier analysis found most TCR beta V segments productive about 90% or about 30% of the time. The likely origin of a cluster of highly shared sequence variants was a sequencing artifact.

The PCR was carried out with 60 Vbeta primers and 13 Jbeta primers. Sequencing used immunoSEQ multiplex PCR; TCRdb keeps in-frame clones, though not all of them. The sample consists of 60,000 to 85,000 clones, about 84% of them appearing once. The rearrangement links TRBV6-1 to TRBJ2-7, with 11 bases aligning to TRBD1. Source material: PBMCs. The sequence was collected from a man aged 40-49 years in good health and CMV-seronegative. CDR3 coding DNA: TGTGCCAGCAGTAGGACAGGGGGCCACGAGCAGTACTTC. Amino acids: CASSRTGGHEQYF.